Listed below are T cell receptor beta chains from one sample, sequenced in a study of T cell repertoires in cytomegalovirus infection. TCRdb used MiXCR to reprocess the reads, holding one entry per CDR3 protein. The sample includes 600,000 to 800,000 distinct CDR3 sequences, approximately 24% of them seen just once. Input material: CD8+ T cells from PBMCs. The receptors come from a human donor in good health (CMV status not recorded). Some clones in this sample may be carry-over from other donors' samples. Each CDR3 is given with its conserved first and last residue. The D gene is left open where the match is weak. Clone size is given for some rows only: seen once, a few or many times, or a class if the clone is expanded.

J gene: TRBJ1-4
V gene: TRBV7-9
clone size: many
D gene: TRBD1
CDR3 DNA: TGTGCCAGCAGCCCACCAGGACAGGCTAATGAAAAACTGTTTTTT
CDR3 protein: CASSPPGQANEKLFF

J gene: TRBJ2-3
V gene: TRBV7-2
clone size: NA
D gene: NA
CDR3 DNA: TGTGCCAGCAGCTTAGGGGCTCTAGGAGATACGCAGTATTTT
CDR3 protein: CASSLGALGDTQYF

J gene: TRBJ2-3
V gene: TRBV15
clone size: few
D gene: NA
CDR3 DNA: TGTGCCACCACACAGCCTAGCACAGATACGCAGTATTTT
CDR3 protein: CATTQPSTDTQYF

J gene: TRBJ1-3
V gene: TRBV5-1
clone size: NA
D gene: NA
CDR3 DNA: TGCGCCAGCAGCGCAAAAACCCTCAACTCTGGAAACACCATATATTTT
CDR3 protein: CASSAKTLNSGNTIYF

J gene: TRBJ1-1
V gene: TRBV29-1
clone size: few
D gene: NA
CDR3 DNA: TGCAGCGACCACGACCCGGCTGGCACTGAAGCTTTCTTT
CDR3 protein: CSDHDPAGTEAFF

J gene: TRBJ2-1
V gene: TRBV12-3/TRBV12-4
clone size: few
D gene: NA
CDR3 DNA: TGTGCCAGCAGTCCCCATAAGAGGTCCTACAATGAGCAGTTCTTC
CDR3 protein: CASSPHKRSYNEQFF

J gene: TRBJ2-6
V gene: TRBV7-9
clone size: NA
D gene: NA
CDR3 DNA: TGTGCCAGCAGCTTACCCCCAGGGGGGGGTTCTGGGGCCAACGTCCTGACTTTC
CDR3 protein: CASSLPPGGGSGANVLTF

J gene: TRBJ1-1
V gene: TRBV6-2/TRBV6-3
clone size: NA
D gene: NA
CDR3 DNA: TGTGCCAGCAGTTTAGCAGGGTTGAGGAACACTGAAGCTTTCTTT
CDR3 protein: CASSLAGLRNTEAFF

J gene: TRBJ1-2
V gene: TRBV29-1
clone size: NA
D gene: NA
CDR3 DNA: TGCAGCGTTCCGACAGTTAATGGCTACACCTTC
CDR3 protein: CSVPTVNGYTF

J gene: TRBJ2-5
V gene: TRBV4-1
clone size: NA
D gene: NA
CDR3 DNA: TGCGCCAGCGCCCGGACTTCCACGGAAAAGACCCAGTACTTC
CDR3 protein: CASARTSTEKTQYF

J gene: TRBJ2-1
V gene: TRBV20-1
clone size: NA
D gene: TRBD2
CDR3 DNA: TGCAGTGCCCTGACTAGCGGGATGTTCTACAATGAGCAGTTCTTC
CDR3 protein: CSALTSGMFYNEQFF

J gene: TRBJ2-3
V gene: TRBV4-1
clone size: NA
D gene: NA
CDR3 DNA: TGTGCCAGCAGCCAAGATCTAGCCACAGATACGCAGTATTTT
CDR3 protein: CASSQDLATDTQYF

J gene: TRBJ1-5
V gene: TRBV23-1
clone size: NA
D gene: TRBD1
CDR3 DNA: TGCGCCAGCAGTCAATCGATTTACAGGGGGTTGAGGCAGCCCCAGCATTTT
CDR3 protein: CASSQSIYRGLRQPQHF

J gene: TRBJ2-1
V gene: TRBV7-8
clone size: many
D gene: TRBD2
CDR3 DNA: TGTGCCAGCAGCTTAGGGGGCCATGTCGCGGGGGGGCGGGAACCCTACAATGAGCAGTTCTTC
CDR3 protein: CASSLGGHVAGGREPYNEQFF

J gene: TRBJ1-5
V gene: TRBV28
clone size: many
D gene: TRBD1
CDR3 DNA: TGTGCCAGCAGCAACAGGGGGCTGGGTCAGCCCCAGCATTTT
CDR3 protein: CASSNRGLGQPQHF

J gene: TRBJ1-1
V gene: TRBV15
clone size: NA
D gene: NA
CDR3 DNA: TGTGCCACCAGCAGACCTAATTTGAACACTGAAGCTTTCTTT
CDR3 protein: CATSRPNLNTEAFF

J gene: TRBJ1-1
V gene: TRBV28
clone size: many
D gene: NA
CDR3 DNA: TGTGCCAGCAGTTCCGAATCCTACCTGAACACTGAAGCTTTCTTT
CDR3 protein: CASSSESYLNTEAFF

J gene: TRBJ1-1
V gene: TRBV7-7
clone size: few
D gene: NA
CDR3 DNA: TGTGCTAGCAGCCCTTGGGGGGACACTGAAGCTTTCTTT
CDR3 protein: CASSPWGDTEAFF

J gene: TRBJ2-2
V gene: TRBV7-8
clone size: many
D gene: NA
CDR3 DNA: TGTGCCAGCAACCCATTCAGGGGAGCCGGGGAGCTGTTTTTT
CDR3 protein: CASNPFRGAGELFF

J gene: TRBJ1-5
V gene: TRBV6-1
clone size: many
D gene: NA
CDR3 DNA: TGTGCCAGCAGTGAAGAAAGGACAGCGACATGGCCCCAGCATTTT
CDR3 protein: CASSEERTATWPQHF

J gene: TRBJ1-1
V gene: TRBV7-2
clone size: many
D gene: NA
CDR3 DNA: TGTGCCAGCAGCTTAGCGTTGACTGAAGCTTTCTTT
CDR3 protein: CASSLALTEAFF

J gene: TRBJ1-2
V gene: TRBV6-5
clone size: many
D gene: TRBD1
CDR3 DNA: TGTGCCAGCAGTTACGATAGATCGTACTACAGGGGAAACTATGGCTACACCTTC
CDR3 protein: CASSYDRSYYRGNYGYTF

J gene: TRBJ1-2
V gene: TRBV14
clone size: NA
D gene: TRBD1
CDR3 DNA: TGTGCCAGCAGCCAAGAGAGGGCAGGGGGAAGAAACTATGGCTACACCTTC
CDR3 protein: CASSQERAGGRNYGYTF

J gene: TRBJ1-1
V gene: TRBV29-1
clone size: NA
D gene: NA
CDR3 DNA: TGCAGCGTTGAATGGAGGGAAGCTTTCTTT
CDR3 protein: CSVEWREAFF

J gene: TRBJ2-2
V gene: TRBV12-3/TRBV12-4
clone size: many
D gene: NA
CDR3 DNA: TGTGCCAGCGGCAGAAACACCGGGGAGCTGTTTTTT
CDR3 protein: CASGRNTGELFF

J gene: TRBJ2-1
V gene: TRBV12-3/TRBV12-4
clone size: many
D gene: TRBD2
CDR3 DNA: TGTGCCAGCAGTAGCGGGGCGGGTGAGCAGTTCTTC
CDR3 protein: CASSSGAGEQFF

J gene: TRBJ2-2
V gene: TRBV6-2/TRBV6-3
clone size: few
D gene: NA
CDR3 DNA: TGTGCCAGCAGTTACCCCAGCCCCGGGGAGCTGTTTTTT
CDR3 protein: CASSYPSPGELFF

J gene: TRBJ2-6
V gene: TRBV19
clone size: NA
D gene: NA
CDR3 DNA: TGTGCCAGTAGTCCCTCAGGGTCAGGGGCCAACGTCCTGACTTTC
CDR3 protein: CASSPSGSGANVLTF

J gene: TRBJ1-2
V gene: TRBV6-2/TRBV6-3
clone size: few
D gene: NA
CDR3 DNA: TGTGCCACCTGGACTCTACGACTTAACTATGGCTACACCTTC
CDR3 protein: CATWTLRLNYGYTF

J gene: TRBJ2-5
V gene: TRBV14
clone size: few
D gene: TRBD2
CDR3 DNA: TGTGCCAGCAGCCGGGGCGCTAGCGGGGGAGAGACCCAGTACTTC
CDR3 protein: CASSRGASGGETQYF

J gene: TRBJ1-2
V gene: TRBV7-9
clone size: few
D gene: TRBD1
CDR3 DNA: TGTGCCAGCAGAACAGGGGGCCTTGGCTACACCTTC
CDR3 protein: CASRTGGLGYTF

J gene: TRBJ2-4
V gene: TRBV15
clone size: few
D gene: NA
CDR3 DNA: TGTGCCACCAGCAGACCAACACCCATAGCCAAAAACATTCAGTACTTC
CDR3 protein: CATSRPTPIAKNIQYF

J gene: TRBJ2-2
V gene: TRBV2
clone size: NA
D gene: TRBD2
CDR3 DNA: TGTGCCAGCGAGCTCGGGACTAGCGATTACACCGGGGAGCTGTTTTTT
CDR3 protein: CASELGTSDYTGELFF

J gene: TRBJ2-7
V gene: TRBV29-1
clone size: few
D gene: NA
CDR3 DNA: TGCAGCGTTATCGGAGTAGTCTCCTACGAGCAGTACTTC
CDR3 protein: CSVIGVVSYEQYF

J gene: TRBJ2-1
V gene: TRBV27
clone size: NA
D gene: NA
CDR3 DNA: TGTGCCAGCAGTTACGGGGAACACAGGTTCAATGAGCAGTTCTTC
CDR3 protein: CASSYGEHRFNEQFF

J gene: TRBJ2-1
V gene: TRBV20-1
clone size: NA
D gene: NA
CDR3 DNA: TGCAGTGCTAGAGTCCAGGGGCCGGGAGAAGGGGACAACCCCTACAATGAGCAGTTCTTC
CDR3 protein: CSARVQGPGEGDNPYNEQFF

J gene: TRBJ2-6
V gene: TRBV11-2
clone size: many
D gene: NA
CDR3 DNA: TGTGCCAGCAGCTCCCCCCTCTCGGTCCCTGGGGCCAACGTCCTGACTTTC
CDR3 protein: CASSSPLSVPGANVLTF

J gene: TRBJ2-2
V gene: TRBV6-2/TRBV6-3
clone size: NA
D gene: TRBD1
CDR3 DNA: TGTGCCGGACAAGCAGGGGGCGCGGACACCGGGGAGCTGTTTTTT
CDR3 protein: CAGQAGGADTGELFF

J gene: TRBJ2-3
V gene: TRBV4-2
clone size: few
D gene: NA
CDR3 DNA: TGTGCCAGCAGCCAATCGGAGGGGACCTTGCTAGATACGCAGTATTTT
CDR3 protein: CASSQSEGTLLDTQYF